The 12 T cell receptor beta chains in this list originate from one sample, sequenced in a study of glioma-infiltrating T cells after dendritic cell vaccination. TCRdb's copy holds only in-frame clones and misses some; the assay was immunoSEQ multiplex PCR. The table lists around 72,000 clones, 81% of them singletons. The sequences come from blood, collected before dendritic cell vaccination. These receptor sequences come from a human donor with glioblastoma.

This sequence joins TRBV19 and TRBJ1-6; 7 bases are a match to TRBD1. Losses at the gene ends were 7 bases for V and 0 bases for J; bases not matched to a gene: 3. CDR1 and CDR2 (germline): LNHDA, SQIVND (reference sequence). There are 15 residues in the CDR3. The chain's CDR3 is CASKDRSSYNSPLHF. CDR3 nucleotides: TGTGCCAGTAAGGACAGGAGCTCCTATAATTCACCCCTCCACTTT.

The chain uses TRBV6-1 and TRBJ2-7; 8 bases line up with TRBD1. The CDR3 is 15 amino acids. CDR1 and CDR2 (germline): MNHNS, SASEGT. V trimming: 1 base; J trimming: 5 bases; junction bases outside the gene matches: 7. The CDR3 protein is CASSEVQGASHEQYF. CDR3 sequence (DNA): TGTGCCAGCAGTGAAGTCCAGGGGGCTTCCCACGAGCAGTACTTC.

The genes are TRBV13 and TRBJ1-6; 7 bases fit TRBD1. Germline lookup yields CDR1 PRHDT and CDR2 FYEKMQ (reference sequence). CDR3 length: 13 amino acids. Trimming took 5 bases from V and 7 from J; bases not matched to a gene: 2. CDR3 in DNA: TGTGCCAGCAGCACGGGACAGAATTCACCCCTCCACTTT. This codes for CASSTGQNSPLHF.

The chain recombines TRBV13 with TRBJ1-1, with a weak D call TRBD1 (5 bases). CDR3 length: 15 amino acids. Trimming removed 2 bases from V and 7 bases from J, with 17 bases in between. Germline lookup yields CDR1 PRHDT and CDR2 FYEKMQ (reference sequence). The CDR3 region is CASSLRNQGGGEAFF. The DNA for the CDR3 is TGTGCCAGCAGCTTAAGAAATCAGGGAGGCGGTGAAGCTTTCTTT.

In regard to this clone: Distinct nucleotide sequences in the sample also encode this CDR3. The J gene is TRBJ1-2, the V gene TRBV6-1; D is perhaps TRBD1 (5 bases). V was cut by 6 bases and J by 8 bases, with 16 bases left in between. CDR3 length: 13 residues. Looked up from germline, CDR1 is MNHNS and CDR2 is SASEGT. The CDR3 protein is CASSREGRMGYTF. The CDR3 nucleotides read TGTGCCAGCAGCCGAGAGGGGAGGATGGGCTACACCTTC.

This clone appeared a single time. The chain combines TRBV7-2 with TRBJ2-1; the D is unclear. V lost 5 bases, J lost 3 bases, and 20 bases lay in between. This CDR3 region has 17 residues. CDR1 is SGHTA and CDR2 is FQGNSA in the germline V gene. The CDR3, as DNA: TGTGCCAGCAGCGCCCACCAGGCCCCTATGGACTACAATGAGCAGTTCTTC. As protein: CASSAHQAPMDYNEQFF.

The rearrangement joins TRBV6-1 to TRBJ2-3; D is perhaps TRBD2 (5 bases). Germline V gene sequence: CDR1 MNHNS, CDR2 SASEGT. Trimming stripped 2 bases from V and 4 bases from J, with 10 bases between. The CDR3 is 14 amino acids. The CDR3 spells CASSESRTSDTQYF. The CDR3 nucleotides are TGTGCCAGCAGTGAATCTCGGACTTCAGATACGCAGTATTTT.

The J gene is TRBJ1-1, the V gene TRBV5-4; TRBD1 is a possible D gene (5 bases). CDR3 length equals 14 residues. Trimming removed 5 bases from V and 1 base from J, with 12 bases in between. Germline CDR1 reads SGHNT; CDR2 reads YYREEE (reference sequence). CDR3 region: CASSSRRENTEAFF. DNA for the CDR3: TGTGCCAGCAGTTCTCGCAGGGAGAACACTGAAGCTTTCTTT.

The chain combines TRBV5-5 with TRBJ1-1, with D possibly matching TRBD1 (6 bases). Germline V gene data show CDR1 as SGHKS and CDR2 as YYEKEE (reference sequence). V was pared by 4 bases and J by 6 bases, with 19 bases between. The CDR3 consists of 15 residues. The CDR3 here is CASSPGGGWIAEAFF. The CDR3 DNA reads TGTGCCAGCAGCCCGGGGGGCGGATGGATAGCTGAAGCTTTCTTT.

This clone occurred once. The V and J genes are TRBV2 and TRBJ1-1; no clear D. The CDR3 runs 14 residues. With 1 base removed from V and 0 bases from J, the gap between germline ends came to 6 bases. Germline assignment: CDR1 SNHLY and CDR2 FYNNEI. Here the CDR3 reads CASSEGRMNTEAFF. The CDR3 nucleotides read TGTGCCAGCAGTGAAGGCAGGATGAACACTGAAGCTTTCTTT. The full variable domain, completed using reference TRBV2 and TRBJ1-1, is EPEVTQTPSHQVTQMGQEVILRCVPISNHLYFYWYRQILGQKVEFLVSFYNNEISEKSEIFDDQFSVERPDGSNFTLKIRSTKLEDSAMYFCASSEGRMNTEAFFGQGTRLTVV.

The CDR3, as DNA: TGTGCCAGCAGCTTGGATAGGACTAGCGGGGGTAAGCAGTTCTTC. Protein: CASSLDRTSGGKQFF. This rearrangement joins TRBV5-4 to TRBJ2-1; 13 nucleotides match TRBD2. The length of the CDR3 is 15 residues. CDR1 is SGHNT and CDR2 is YYREEE in the germline V gene (reference sequence). J was trimmed by 11 bases and V by 0 bases; bases with no gene match: 5.

This sequence joins TRBV30 and TRBJ2-3; D is ambiguous. The CDR3 runs 14 residues. Germline V gene lookup returns CDR1 GTSNPN and CDR2 SVGIG (reference sequence). V lost 1 base and J 4 bases, leaving 12 bases between the germline ends. This CDR3 is CAWSDSPRPDTQYF. CDR3 nucleotide sequence: TGTGCCTGGAGTGACAGCCCAAGGCCAGATACGCAGTATTTT.